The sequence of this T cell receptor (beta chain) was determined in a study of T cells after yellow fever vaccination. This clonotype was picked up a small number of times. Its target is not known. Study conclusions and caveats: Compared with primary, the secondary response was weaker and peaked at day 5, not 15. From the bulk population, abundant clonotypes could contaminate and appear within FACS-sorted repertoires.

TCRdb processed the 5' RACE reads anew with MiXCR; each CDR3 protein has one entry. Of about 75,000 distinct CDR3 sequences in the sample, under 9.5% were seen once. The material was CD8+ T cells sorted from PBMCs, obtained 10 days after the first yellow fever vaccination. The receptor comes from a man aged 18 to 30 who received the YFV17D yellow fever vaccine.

The DNA for the CDR3 is TGTGCCAGCAGTTACGGATGGACAGGGAAGAACGGGGAGCTGTTTTTT. It translates to CASSYGWTGKNGELFF. This chain joins TRBV6-5 and TRBJ2-2; 8 bases agree with TRBD1. Germline V lookup: CDR1 MNHEY, CDR2 SVGAGI. This CDR3 spans 16 amino acids. The V and J ends lost 2 bases and 7 bases, in that order; junction bases with no gene match: 9.